These 14 T cell receptor beta chains originate from one sample sequenced in a study of T cells after yellow fever vaccination. TCRdb used MiXCR to reprocess the 5' RACE reads, holding one entry per CDR3 protein. The sample yields about 63,000 distinct CDR3 sequences, 7.4% seen once. Material: CD8+ T cells sorted from PBMCs, obtained 15 days after the yellow fever booster vaccination. All receptors derive from a man aged 25 to 40 who received the YFV17D yellow fever vaccine.

This clonotype was counted many times. The chain uses TRBV29-1 and TRBJ2-1; TRBD1 matches at 9 bases. V lost 7 bases, J lost 7 bases, and 11 bases stayed unmatched. The CDR3 contains 14 residues. Germline V lookup: CDR1 SQVTM, CDR2 ANQGSEA. The DNA for the CDR3 is TGCAGCGACCTGACAGGGGGTCCTCTAAATGAGCAGTTCTTC. It is translated as CSDLTGGPLNEQFF.

This clonotype was seen only a few times. The chain is built from TRBV5-1 and TRBJ2-6; TRBD1 might be the D (6 bases). The V end was cut by 4 bases, the J end by 0 bases, with 14 bases between. The CDR3 consists of 17 residues. From germline, CDR1 is SGHRS and CDR2 YFSETQ. The CDR3 DNA sequence: TGCGCCAGCAGCGTCCAGGACAGTCTCTCTGGGGCCAACGTCCTGACTTTC. Its protein is CASSVQDSLSGANVLTF.

Worth noting for this clonotype: This may be a read error, as it is one base from a much larger clone. The V call is TRBV6-5, the J call TRBJ1-1; D remains ambiguous. Germline values: CDR1 MNHEY, CDR2 SVGAGI. Trimming removed 0 bases from V and 0 bases from J, with 17 bases in between. CDR3 length equals 18 residues. The CDR3 DNA follows: TGTGCCAGCAGTTACTCAGTGAGAGCCGACGGAATGAACACTGAAGCTTTCTTT. Protein: CASSYSVRADGMNTEAFF.

This clonotype was detected many times. The chain recombines TRBV20-1 with TRBJ2-7, with 7 nucleotides matching TRBD2. Unmatched junction bases numbered 8, after V lost 6 bases and J lost 6 bases. This CDR3 spans 12 amino acids. Germline assignment: CDR1 DFQATT and CDR2 SNEGSKA (reference sequence). The CDR3 protein is CSALGLEAEQYF. The CDR3 DNA follows: TGCAGTGCCCTCGGACTAGAGGCCGAGCAGTACTTC.

A note on this clonotype: With a much larger clone just one base away, this may be a read error. CDR3 bases: TGCGCCAGCACTCCAGTCTCGAGGGACGAGAAGTACTTC. Protein product: CASTPVSRDEKYF. The chain couples TRBV5-1 to TRBJ2-7; D may match TRBD1 or TRBD2 (5 bases each). The CDR3 loop spans 13 amino acids. Germline V gene lookup returns CDR1 SGHRS and CDR2 YFSETQ.

In its sample, this clonotype was seen many times. The chain employs TRBV7-9 and TRBJ2-1, with D tentatively TRBD1 (6 bases). Trimming took off 6 bases at V and 8 bases at J, with 11 bases between the two ends. The CDR3 runs 12 residues. Germline lookup yields CDR1 SEHNR and CDR2 FQNEAQ (reference sequence). The CDR3: CASRVAGDEQFF. The CDR3 bases are TGTGCCAGCAGGGTTGCAGGGGATGAGCAGTTCTTC.

This clonotype was seen many times. The V call is TRBV29-1, the J call TRBJ2-6; perhaps TRBD1 as D (5 bases). CDR1 SQVTM and CDR2 ANQGSEA come from the germline V gene. Trimming took 0 bases from V and 1 from J, leaving 13 bases between them. This CDR3 comprises 17 residues. The CDR3, as DNA: TGCAGCGTTGAAGATTCGTCTCAGGGTTCTGGGGCCAACGTCCTGACTTTC. Residues: CSVEDSSQGSGANVLTF.

At least ten counts were recorded for this clonotype. The CDR3 protein is CASRTGANVLTF. The CDR3 bases are TGTGCCAGCAGAACCGGGGCCAACGTCCTGACTTTC. The chain joins TRBV6-5 to TRBJ2-6, with unresolved D. V was shortened by 6 bases and J by 4 bases, with 4 bases between the two germline ends. The CDR3 spans 12 residues. In germline, CDR1 is MNHEY, CDR2 SVGAGI.

This clonotype was observed a handful of times. This chain links TRBV20-1 with TRBJ2-3; 9 bases fit TRBD2. In germline, CDR1 is DFQATT, CDR2 SNEGSKA (reference sequence). This CDR3 is 16 amino acids long. V shed 5 bases, J shed 4 bases, and the junction held 13 bases outside the gene matches. CDR3 protein: CSALAEIAGEADTQYF. The CDR3 DNA is TGCAGTGCTCTGGCGGAGATAGCGGGAGAGGCAGATACGCAGTATTTT.

In its sample, this clonotype was seen many times. The gene calls are TRBV20-1 and TRBJ1-5; 7 bases line up with TRBD1. The junction had 5 bases not matched to a gene; V was cut back by 5 bases and J by 4 bases. Per germline, CDR1 DFQATT and CDR2 SNEGSKA (reference sequence). The CDR3 is 13 amino acids. In DNA form, the CDR3 reads TGCAGTGCTCAGACAGGGTGGAATCAGCCCCAGCATTTT. Protein product: CSAQTGWNQPQHF.

This clonotype was observed many times. The chain is built from TRBV20-1 and TRBJ1-1; no definite D call. The CDR3 sequence is 11 residues long. Germline values: CDR1 DFQATT, CDR2 SNEGSKA (reference sequence). Between the trimmed V and J ends, which lost 4 bases and 1 base, there was a span of 4 bases. DNA for the CDR3: TGCAGTGCTACGGAGAACACTGAAGCTTTCTTT. Amino acids: CSATENTEAFF.

This clonotype has a count of ten or more. CDR3 coding DNA: TGTGCCAGCAGCTTAGGGGACAGGGCCCCCTTCTTCTACAATGAGCAGTTCTTC. It is translated as CASSLGDRAPFFYNEQFF. The rearrangement joins TRBV11-2 to TRBJ2-1; 9 nucleotides line up with TRBD1. The germline V gene encodes CDR1 SGHAT and CDR2 FQNNGV. J lost 3 bases, V lost 1 base, and 10 bases had no gene match. This CDR3 region has 18 residues.

In this sample, this clonotype turned up many times. The rearrangement joins TRBV6-2 or TRBV6-3 to TRBJ1-1, with D possibly matching TRBD1 (6 bases). CDR1 is MNHEY, CDR2 SVGEGT, per germline. V gave up 6 bases and J gave up 8 bases, with 13 bases separating them. The CDR3 is 12 amino acids. DNA of the CDR3: TGTGCCAGCAGCGTCTTTACAGGGGAAGCTTTCTTT. It specifies CASSVFTGEAFF.

There are many counts of this clonotype. The chain combines TRBV20-1 with TRBJ2-2, with 7 nucleotides matching TRBD1. The CDR3 runs 12 residues. Germline V gene lookup returns CDR1 DFQATT and CDR2 SNEGSKA (reference sequence). The V gene end was trimmed by 5 bases and the J gene end by 4 bases; junction bases not matched to a gene: 1. In nucleotides, the CDR3 is TGCAGTGCTCCAGGGGGCACCGGGGAGCTGTTTTTT. This codes for CSAPGGTGELFF.